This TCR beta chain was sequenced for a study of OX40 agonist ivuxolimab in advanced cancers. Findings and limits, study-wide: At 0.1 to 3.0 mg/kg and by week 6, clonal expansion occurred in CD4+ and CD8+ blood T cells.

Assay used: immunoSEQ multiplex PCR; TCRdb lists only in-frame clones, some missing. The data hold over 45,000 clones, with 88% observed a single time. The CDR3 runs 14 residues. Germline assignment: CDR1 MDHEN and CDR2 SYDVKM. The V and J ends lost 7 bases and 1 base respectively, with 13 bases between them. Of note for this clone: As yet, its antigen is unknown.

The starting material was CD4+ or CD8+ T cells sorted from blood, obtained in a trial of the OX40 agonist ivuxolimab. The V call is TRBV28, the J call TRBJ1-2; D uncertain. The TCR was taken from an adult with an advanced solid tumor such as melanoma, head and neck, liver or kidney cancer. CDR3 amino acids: CASKGGRNNYGYTF. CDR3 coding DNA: TGTGCCAGCAAGGGTGGCAGAAATAACTATGGCTACACCTTC.